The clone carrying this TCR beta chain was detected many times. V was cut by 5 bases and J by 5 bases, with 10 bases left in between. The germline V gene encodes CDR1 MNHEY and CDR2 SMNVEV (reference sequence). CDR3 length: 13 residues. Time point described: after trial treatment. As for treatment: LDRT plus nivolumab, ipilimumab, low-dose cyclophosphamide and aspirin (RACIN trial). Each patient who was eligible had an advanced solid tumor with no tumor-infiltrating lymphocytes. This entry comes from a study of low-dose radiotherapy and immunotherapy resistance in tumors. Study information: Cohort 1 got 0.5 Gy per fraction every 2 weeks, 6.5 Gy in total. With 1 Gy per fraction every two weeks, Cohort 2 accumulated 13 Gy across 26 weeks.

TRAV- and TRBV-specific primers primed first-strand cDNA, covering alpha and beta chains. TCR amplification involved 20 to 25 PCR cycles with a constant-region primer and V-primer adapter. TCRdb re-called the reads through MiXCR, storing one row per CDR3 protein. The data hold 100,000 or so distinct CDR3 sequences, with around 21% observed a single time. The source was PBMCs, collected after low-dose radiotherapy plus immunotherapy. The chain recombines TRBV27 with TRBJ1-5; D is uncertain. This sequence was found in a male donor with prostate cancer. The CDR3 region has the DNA TGTGCCAGCAGTCCATGGGGTGATCAGCCCCAGCATTTT. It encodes CASSPWGDQPQHF.